The 25 T cell receptor beta chains presented below share a single source sample, sequenced in a study of T cell repertoires in cytomegalovirus infection. TCRdb ran MiXCR on the reads and lists one entry per CDR3 protein. This table holds approximately 76,000 distinct CDR3 sequences, 3.7% found once. Sequencing was performed on PBMCs. The receptors were gathered from a human donor in good health (CMV status not recorded). Some clones in this sample may be carry-over from other donors' samples.

This clonotype was recorded at least ten times. The chain combines TRBV7-8 with TRBJ2-2, with a tentative D call TRBD1 (6 bases). V was pared by 0 bases and J by 7 bases, with 15 bases between. Germline CDR1 SGHVS, CDR2 FQNEAQ. This CDR3 has 16 amino acids. CDR3 in amino acids: CASSLARDILNGELFF. The CDR3, as DNA: TGTGCCAGCAGCTTAGCCCGGGACATTCTTAACGGGGAGCTGTTTTTT. Based on the CDR3 plus reference TRBV7-8 and TRBJ2-2, the full variable domain is GAGVSQSPRYKVAKRGQDVALRCDPISGHVSLFWYQQALGQGPEFLTYFQNEAQLDKSGLPSDRFFAERPEGSVSTLKIQRTQQEDSAVYLCASSLARDILNGELFFGEGSRLTVL.

Many counts were recorded for this clonotype. The genes are TRBV20-1 and TRBJ2-3, with D tentatively TRBD2 (5 bases). Trimming cost V 1 base and J 7 bases, with 18 bases left between them. The CDR3 is made up of 15 amino acids. CDR1 DFQATT and CDR2 SNEGSKA come from the germline V gene (reference sequence). The CDR3 region is CSARVVLSGRNTQYF. CDR3 DNA: TGCAGTGCTAGAGTAGTCTTGAGCGGCCGAAATACGCAGTATTTT.

The sample holds many counts of this clonotype. The chain carries TRBV5-4 and TRBJ1-2, with D tentatively TRBD1 (6 bases). The germline V and J ends were trimmed by 0 bases and 2 bases, with 11 bases remaining between them. Germline CDR1 reads SGHNT; CDR2 reads YYREEE (reference sequence). The CDR3 covers 15 residues. The CDR3 protein is CASSLAVTGNYGYTF. DNA of the CDR3: TGTGCCAGCAGCTTGGCGGTCACAGGGAACTATGGCTACACCTTC.

This clonotype occurred many times. The chain uses TRBV6-2 or TRBV6-3 and TRBJ2-5; D ambiguous. Germline CDR1 MNHEY, CDR2 SVGEGT. CDR3 length: 12 amino acids. V lost 6 bases and J lost 5, with 10 bases in between. The CDR3: CASRGIVETQYF. CDR3 DNA sequence: TGTGCCAGCAGGGGAATCGTGGAGACCCAGTACTTC.

In this sample, this clonotype turned up many times. This chain's CDR3 is CASRSTGTGGYEQYF. CDR3 nucleotide sequence: TGTGCCAGTAGATCAACCGGGACAGGGGGCTACGAGCAGTACTTC. The gene calls are TRBV19 and TRBJ2-7, with 11 bases that match TRBD1. V trimming: 6 bases; J trimming: 3 bases; junction bases outside the gene matches: 7. In germline, CDR1 is LNHDA, CDR2 SQIVND (reference sequence). This CDR3 has 15 amino acids.

This clonotype was observed at least ten times. The chain links TRBV19 to TRBJ2-6; D possibly corresponds to TRBD1 (6 bases). CDR3 length equals 17 residues. Per germline, CDR1 LNHDA and CDR2 SQIVND (reference sequence). The V and J ends lost 8 bases and 1 base respectively, with 18 bases between them. The CDR3 loop reads CASLTYRDDSGANVLTF. In DNA form, the CDR3 reads TGTGCCAGTTTGACTTACAGGGATGATTCTGGGGCCAACGTCCTGACTTTC.

This clonotype occurred many times. The V gene is TRBV7-2, the J gene TRBJ2-5; 8 nucleotides agree with TRBD1. CDR3 length: 14 amino acids. Germline V gives CDR1 SGHTA, CDR2 FQGNSA. J lost 5 bases, V lost 5 bases, and 7 bases had no gene match. The CDR3 nucleotides are TGTGCCAGCAGCGCGCGGGACAGGCCGGAGACCCAGTACTTC. The encoded protein is CASSARDRPETQYF.

This clonotype showed up many times. The rearrangement uses TRBV20-1 and TRBJ1-1; D may be TRBD1 (5 bases). Trimming removed 3 bases at V and 4 bases at J, with 15 bases between. CDR1 and CDR2 from the germline V gene are DFQATT and SNEGSKA (reference sequence). This CDR3 has 14 residues. DNA for the CDR3: TGCAGTGCTAGGTCCGGGGGGTGGAGCACTGAAGCTTTCTTT. Translating it yields CSARSGGWSTEAFF.

This clonotype has a count of ten or more. The chain couples TRBV20-1 to TRBJ2-1; D call uncertain. The germline V and J ends were trimmed by 5 bases and 9 bases, with 14 bases remaining between them. This CDR3 is 12 amino acids long. CDR1 is DFQATT and CDR2 is SNEGSKA in the germline V gene (reference sequence). CDR3 bases: TGCAGTGCTCCAATTTCACTCGGTGAGCAGTTCTTC. It yields the protein CSAPISLGEQFF.

The table lists this clonotype with many counts. The chain has TRBV6-4 and TRBJ1-4; the match to TRBD1 covers 7 bases. V was pared by 3 bases and J by 11 bases, with 9 bases of the junction left unmatched. The germline V gene encodes CDR1 MRHNA and CDR2 SNTAGT. The CDR3 contains 14 residues. The CDR3, as DNA: TGTGCCAGCAGTGAAACGTCGACAGGGCGGAAACTGTTTTTT. Protein sequence: CASSETSTGRKLFF.

This clonotype was detected many times. This chain joins TRBV4-1 and TRBJ1-2; no clear D. Trimming pared 5 bases from V and 10 bases from J, leaving 14 bases between. Per the germline V gene, CDR1 is MGHRA and CDR2 is YSYEKL. This CDR3 region has 12 residues. CDR3: CASSERFGDYTF. CDR3 DNA: TGCGCCAGCAGCGAAAGGTTTGGGGACTACACCTTC.

This clonotype was seen many times. The rearrangement links TRBV6-2 or TRBV6-3 to TRBJ2-7; maybe TRBD1 (6 bases). From germline, CDR1 is MNHEY and CDR2 SVGEGT. Trimming cost V 5 bases and J 2 bases, with 19 bases left between them. The CDR3 is 16 residues long. This chain's CDR3 is CASSTREQGRTYEQYF. In DNA, the CDR3 is TGTGCCAGCAGTACAAGAGAACAGGGCCGAACCTACGAGCAGTACTTC.

This clonotype appeared many times. The rearrangement joins TRBV30 to TRBJ1-3; no firm D call. This CDR3 has 13 residues. The germline gives CDR1 GTSNPN, CDR2 SVGIG (reference sequence). Trimming left V 2 bases short and J 4 bases short, with 9 bases between. DNA for the CDR3: TGTGCCTGGAGTCTCCCGGCAGGAAACACCATATATTTT. Amino acids: CAWSLPAGNTIYF.

With regard to this clonotype: With a much larger clone just one base away, this may be a read error. The chain links TRBV7-3 to TRBJ1-2, with a tentative D call TRBD1 (6 bases). Germline CDR1 and CDR2: SGHTA and FQGTGA. The CDR3 spans 11 residues. Written as DNA, the CDR3 is TGTACCACACACAGGGACTATGGCTACACCTTC. It codes for CTTHRDYGYTF. Based on the CDR3 plus reference TRBV7-3 and TRBJ1-2, the full variable domain is GAGVSQTPSNKVTEKGKYVELRCDPISGHTALYWYRQSLGQGPEFLIYFQGTGAADDSGLPNDRFFAVRPEGSVSTLKIQRTERGDSAVYLCTTHRDYGYTFGSGTRLTVV.

This clonotype came up many times. The rearrangement uses TRBV7-2 and TRBJ2-7; TRBD2 might be the D (5 bases). Trimming removed 2 bases from V and 2 bases from J, with 10 bases in between. Germline CDR1 and CDR2: SGHTA and FQGNSA. This CDR3 contains 14 residues. The CDR3 region is CASSLMTGTYEQYF. CDR3 coding DNA: TGTGCCAGCAGCTTAATGACGGGAACCTACGAGCAGTACTTC.

This clonotype has a count of ten or more. The chain employs TRBV19 and TRBJ2-2, with a tentative D call TRBD2 (5 bases). From germline, CDR1 is LNHDA and CDR2 SQIVND (reference sequence). The CDR3 has 14 residues. The germline V and J ends were trimmed by 7 bases and 0 bases, with 9 bases remaining between them. CDR3 sequence (DNA): TGTGCCAGTACCACTAGTCCGAACACCGGGGAGCTGTTTTTT. Its translation is CASTTSPNTGELFF.

This clonotype was counted ten times or more. The chain links TRBV12-3 or TRBV12-4 to TRBJ1-2; D not resolved. V lost 3 bases to trimming and J lost 7 bases, with 12 bases between them. This CDR3 is 13 amino acids long. The chain's CDR3 is CASSLSSVGGYTF. The DNA of the CDR3 is TGTGCCAGCAGTTTGTCCAGTGTTGGTGGCTACACCTTC.

This clonotype has ten or more counts. This CDR3 reads CASSQDRAQRLGDQPQHF. The CDR3 coding sequence is TGTGCCAGCAGCCAAGACAGGGCCCAACGCCTCGGGGATCAGCCCCAGCATTTT. V and J are TRBV7-2 and TRBJ1-5; 7 nucleotides agree with TRBD1. V shed 5 bases, J shed 5 bases, and the junction held 18 bases outside the gene matches. Per the germline V gene, CDR1 is SGHTA and CDR2 is FQGNSA. The CDR3 totals 18 residues.

Ten or more counts support this clonotype. The chain uses TRBV6-2 or TRBV6-3 and TRBJ1-3; D unresolved. CDR1 is MNHEY and CDR2 is SVGEGT in the germline V gene. The CDR3 is made up of 12 amino acids. V lost 0 bases to trimming and J lost 8 bases, with 5 bases between them. For the CDR3, the DNA is TGTGCCAGCAGTTACTCGGCAGACACCATATATTTT. It specifies CASSYSADTIYF.

This clonotype was seen repeatedly, ten times or more. The chain is built from TRBV7-2 and TRBJ2-7; 7 nucleotides align to TRBD1. This CDR3 region has 12 residues. The germline gives CDR1 SGHTA, CDR2 FQGNSA. The V gene end was trimmed by 10 bases and the J gene end by 4 bases; junction bases not matched to a gene: 7. CDR3 DNA sequence: TGTGCCATATGGGGACAGTCTTACGAGCAGTACTTC. As protein: CAIWGQSYEQYF.

This clonotype was seen at least ten times. The chain joins TRBV7-9 to TRBJ1-1; D is unclear. The CDR3 length is 13 residues. V was trimmed by 2 bases and J by 4 bases, leaving 8 bases between them. The germline gives CDR1 SEHNR, CDR2 FQNEAQ (reference sequence). The CDR3 nucleotides are TGTGCCAGCAGCTTACCTGATATCACTGAAGCTTTCTTT. Translating it yields CASSLPDITEAFF.

This clonotype was detected many times. The gene calls are TRBV7-9 and TRBJ2-5; TRBD2 aligns across 8 bases. The V gene's germline CDR1 is SEHNR and CDR2 FQNEAQ (reference sequence). The CDR3 covers 14 residues. J gave up 6 bases and V 8 bases, and 11 bases lay outside the gene matches. As DNA, the CDR3 is TGTGCCAGCGGCCCGACCGGGGGGGGGAAGACCCAGTACTTC. Translation gives CASGPTGGGKTQYF.

This clonotype appeared many times. This rearrangement joins TRBV20-1 to TRBJ2-1; 9 positions match TRBD2. Germline-derived CDR1 and CDR2 are DFQATT and SNEGSKA (reference sequence). V gave up 1 base and J gave up 1 base; unmatched junction bases: 8. This CDR3 is 17 amino acids long. CDR3 in amino acids: CSARASTLAGSYNEQFF. The DNA of the CDR3 is TGCAGTGCTAGAGCCTCTACCCTAGCGGGGTCCTACAATGAGCAGTTCTTC.

This clonotype was seen at least ten times. The chain couples TRBV19 to TRBJ2-1, with 8 bases that match TRBD2. With 4 bases clipped from V and 5 bases from J, the junction kept 10 bases outside the gene matches. The CDR3 runs 16 residues. The germline V gene has CDR1 LNHDA and CDR2 SQIVND (reference sequence). The CDR3 nucleotides read TGTGCCAGTAGTACATACTTTACGGGACTAGACAATGAGCAGTTCTTC. Translated, it gives CASSTYFTGLDNEQFF.

The table lists this clonotype with many counts. V is TRBV19 and J is TRBJ1-5; unclear D gene. The V gene lost 0 bases and the J gene lost 5 bases, with 5 bases spanning the gap. Germline values: CDR1 LNHDA, CDR2 SQIVND (reference sequence). The CDR3 contains 13 residues. The CDR3 region has the DNA TGTGCCAGTAGTATAGACTCGGATCAGCCCCAGCATTTT. Its translation: CASSIDSDQPQHF.